Listed here is a single TCR beta chain. This sample stems from a study of blood T cell repertoires in COVID-19. Study-wide background: The samples span acute and convalescent COVID-19 from the United States, Italy and Spain. T cells, B-cell-depleted T cells, or PBMCs supplied cDNA or gDNA.

Per the original data handling: Reference gene primer amplification gave nucleated cell count estimates. Sequencing used immunoSEQ multiplex PCR; TCRdb keeps in-frame clones, though not all of them. V and J calls and clone size are as listed in that table; D and trimming were resolved from the DNA. Of roughly 200,000 clones in the sample, more than 70% were seen once. Trimming at V came to 3 bases and at J to 6 bases, leaving 8 bases not matched to a gene. This CDR3 has 15 amino acids. Germline V gene sequence: CDR1 SGDLS, CDR2 YYNGEE. Sequenced: peripheral blood. This sequence originates from a man in his forties with active or convalescent COVID-19. The genes are TRBV9 and TRBJ2-1, with 8 positions matching TRBD2. The CDR3 reads CASSASGRAFNEQFF. Written as DNA, the CDR3 is TGTGCCAGCAGCGCCAGCGGGAGAGCCTTCAATGAGCAGTTCTTC. Variable domain in full (rest from reference TRBV9 and TRBJ2-1): DSGVTQTPKHLITATGQRVTLRCSPRSGDLSVYWYQQSLDQGLQFLIQYYNGEERAKGNILERFSAQQFPDLHSELNLSSLELGDSALYFCASSASGRAFNEQFFGPGTRLTVL.